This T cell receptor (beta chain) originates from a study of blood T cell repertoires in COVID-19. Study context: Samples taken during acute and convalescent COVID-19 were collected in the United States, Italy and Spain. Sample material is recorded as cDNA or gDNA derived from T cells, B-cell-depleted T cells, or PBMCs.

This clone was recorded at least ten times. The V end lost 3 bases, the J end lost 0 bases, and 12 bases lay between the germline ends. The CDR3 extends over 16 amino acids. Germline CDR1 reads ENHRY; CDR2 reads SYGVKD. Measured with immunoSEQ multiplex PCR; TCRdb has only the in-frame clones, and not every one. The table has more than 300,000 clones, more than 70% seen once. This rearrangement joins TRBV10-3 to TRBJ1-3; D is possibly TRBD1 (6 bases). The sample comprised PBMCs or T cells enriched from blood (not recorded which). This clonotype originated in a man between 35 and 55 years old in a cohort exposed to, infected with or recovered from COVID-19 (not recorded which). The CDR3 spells CAISEQGGASGNTIYF. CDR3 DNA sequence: TGTGCCATCAGTGAACAGGGCGGAGCCTCTGGAAACACCATATATTTT.